Shown below are 24 T cell receptor beta chains from a single sample sequenced in a study of control samples from healthy donors and cancer patients. Using immunoSEQ multiplex PCR, the repertoire was profiled, and TCRdb retains in-frame clones only, with some absent. The sample holds just over 80,000 clones, around 94% seen once. The sequenced sample consisted of blood. These receptors all stem from a woman between 18 and 29 years old in good health.

In this sample, this clone turned up once. CDR3 region: CASSSNPSATETQYF. DNA for the CDR3: TGCGCCAGCAGCTCTAACCCGTCGGCGACGGAGACCCAGTACTTC. The gene calls are TRBV5-1 and TRBJ2-5; D is unresolved. The CDR3 totals 15 residues. CDR1 and CDR2 from the germline V gene are SGHRS and YFSETQ. V lost 3 bases to trimming and J lost 5 bases, with 17 bases between them.

This sequence joins TRBV5-6 and TRBJ2-3; weak D call: TRBD2 (6 bases). V was clipped by 7 bases and J by 2 bases, with 20 bases between them. Per the germline V gene, CDR1 is SGHDT and CDR2 is YYEEEE. CDR3 length: 16 amino acids. The CDR3 loop reads CASDRKTGLHTDTQYF. CDR3 in DNA: TGTGCCAGCGACAGAAAGACGGGACTTCACACAGATACGCAGTATTTT.

The chain carries TRBV12-3 or TRBV12-4 and TRBJ2-7; TRBD1 aligns across 7 bases. J lost 4 bases, V lost 6 bases, and 6 bases had no gene match. The CDR3 is 13 residues long. The CDR3 bases are TGTGCCAGCAGGGCCCGGGACAGTTACGAGCAGTACTTC. It translates to CASRARDSYEQYF.

The rearrangement uses TRBV12-3 or TRBV12-4 and TRBJ1-1; no reliable D call. Trimming took off 5 bases at V and 4 bases at J, with 5 bases between the two ends. There are 11 residues in the CDR3. CDR3 in amino acids: CASSVLTEAFF. DNA of the CDR3: TGTGCCAGCAGTGTGCTCACTGAAGCTTTCTTT.

CDR3 nucleotides: TGCAGTGCTAGTTACCAATCCCTTTGGGACAGGGGGCTAGATCAGCCCCAGCATTTT. This encodes CSASYQSLWDRGLDQPQHF. The chain couples TRBV20-1 to TRBJ1-5; TRBD1 matches 12 bases. Germline V CDR1 and CDR2: DFQATT, SNEGSKA (reference sequence). Trimming cost V 3 bases and J 5 bases; bases outside gene matches: 17. This CDR3 contains 19 residues.

The chain combines TRBV14 with TRBJ1-2; 9 nucleotides match TRBD1. Germline V gene data show CDR1 as SGHDN and CDR2 as FVKESK. The junction had 7 bases not matched to a gene; V was cut back by 6 bases and J by 2 bases. The CDR3 is 15 amino acids. The CDR3 reads CASRRTGETNYGYTF. DNA of the CDR3: TGTGCCAGCAGGAGGACAGGGGAAACAAACTATGGCTACACCTTC.

The V and J genes are TRBV2 and TRBJ2-3, with TRBD2 identical over 10 bases. Germline assignment: CDR1 SNHLY and CDR2 FYNNEI. J lost 2 bases, V lost 6 bases, and 5 bases had no gene match. The length of the CDR3 is 15 residues. The CDR3 nucleotides are TGTGCCAGCAGGAAGGGACTAGCGAACACAGATACGCAGTATTTT. Translation gives CASRKGLANTDTQYF.

The chain couples TRBV10-3 to TRBJ1-2; weak D call: TRBD1 (6 bases). This CDR3 spans 15 amino acids. Per the germline V gene, CDR1 is ENHRY and CDR2 is SYGVKD. With 0 bases removed from V and 5 bases from J, the gap between germline ends came to 13 bases. Here the CDR3 DNA reads TGTGCCATCAGTGAGTCAGGGGGGACGGAGTATGGCTACACCTTC. Residues: CAISESGGTEYGYTF.

The chain carries TRBV24-1 and TRBJ2-1; a possible D gene is TRBD2 (6 bases). Trimming removed 7 bases from V and 6 bases from J, with 15 bases in between. CDR3 length: 14 amino acids. Germline lookup yields CDR1 KGHDR and CDR2 SFDVKD. The CDR3 spells CATSPPSGVNEQFF. CDR3 in DNA: TGTGCCACCAGCCCCCCCTCGGGAGTCAATGAGCAGTTCTTC.

V gene TRBV10-2 combines with J gene TRBJ1-2; D is possibly TRBD1 (6 bases). V lost 6 bases and J 4 bases, leaving 15 bases between the germline ends. The CDR3 is made up of 14 amino acids. Germline CDR1 and CDR2: WSHSY and SAAADI. The CDR3 DNA reads as TGCGCCAGCAGCCAACAGGGCCCCGGCTATGGCTACACCTTC. Its translation: CASSQQGPGYGYTF.

The chain employs TRBV7-8 and TRBJ2-7; 11 bases match TRBD2. CDR1 is SGHVS and CDR2 is FQNEAQ in the germline V gene. This CDR3 spans 18 amino acids. With 0 bases clipped from V and 3 bases from J, the junction kept 10 bases outside the gene matches. The CDR3 sequence: CASSLAPLLAGALYEQYF. CDR3 sequence (DNA): TGTGCCAGCAGCTTAGCCCCTCTACTAGCGGGGGCCCTCTACGAGCAGTACTTC.

The J gene is TRBJ2-7, the V gene TRBV7-3; no clear D gene. This CDR3 comprises 16 residues. V lost 2 bases and J lost 0, with 14 bases in between. Germline V gene sequence: CDR1 SGHTA, CDR2 FQGTGA. The CDR3 sequence is CASSLLFTPSSYEQYF. The CDR3 nucleotides read TGTGCCAGCAGCTTATTATTCACTCCTAGCTCCTACGAGCAGTACTTC.

The V gene is TRBV19, the J gene TRBJ1-5, with D maybe TRBD1 (5 bases). V lost 3 bases to trimming and J lost 5 bases, with 11 bases between them. The germline gives CDR1 LNHDA, CDR2 SQIVND (reference sequence). The CDR3 is 14 residues long. The CDR3 here is CASSIGGRDQPQHF. The CDR3, as DNA: TGTGCCAGTAGTATCGGGGGACGGGATCAGCCCCAGCATTTT.

V usage is TRBV24-1 and J usage is TRBJ1-2, with D perhaps TRBD1 (6 bases). V shed 4 bases and J shed 6 bases, with 17 bases lying between them. The CDR3 has 15 amino acids. Per the germline V gene, CDR1 is KGHDR and CDR2 is SFDVKD. CDR3 DNA sequence: TGTGCCACCAGTGACTATGGGGGCGATGGAGATGGCTACACCTTC. Translated, it gives CATSDYGGDGDGYTF.

The V and J genes are TRBV7-2 and TRBJ2-2; TRBD2 matches at 7 bases. V shed 4 bases and J 6 bases; nucleotides not matched to a gene: 11. The V gene's germline CDR1 is SGHTA and CDR2 FQGNSA. CDR3 length: 16 residues. CDR3 amino acids: CASSSAAGEVAGELFF. The CDR3 region has the DNA TGTGCCAGCAGCTCCGCGGCGGGAGAAGTCGCCGGGGAGCTGTTTTTT. Filled out from reference TRBV7-2 and TRBJ2-2, the complete variable domain reads GAGVSQSPSNKVTEKGKDVELRCDPISGHTALYWYRQSLGQGLEFLIYFQGNSAPDKSGLPSDRFSAERTGGSVSTLTIQRTQQEDSAVYLCASSSAAGEVAGELFFGEGSRLTVL.

The chain recombines TRBV10-2 with TRBJ2-3; D assignment may be TRBD1 or TRBD2 (5 bases each). Trimming cost V 6 bases and J 1 base, with 11 bases left between them. This CDR3 contains 14 residues. Germline V gene sequence: CDR1 WSHSY, CDR2 SAAADI. The CDR3 reads CASRGTGRTDTQYF. In nucleotides, the CDR3 is TGCGCCAGCAGGGGGACCGGGCGCACAGATACGCAGTATTTT.

This clone was detected only once. The CDR3 bases are TGTGCCACCAGTGAAGGAACGGTAGGGGGCTACACCTTC. It translates to CATSEGTVGGYTF. The chain employs TRBV24-1 and TRBJ1-2; D not resolved. Germline values: CDR1 KGHDR, CDR2 SFDVKD. V was cut by 4 bases and J by 8 bases, with 13 bases left in between. The CDR3 extends over 13 amino acids.

The chain joins TRBV5-1 to TRBJ1-1; D not certain. V was pared by 1 base and J by 2 bases, with 6 bases between. CDR3 size: 13 residues. Germline values: CDR1 SGHRS, CDR2 YFSETQ. The CDR3 protein is CASSLLTNTEAFF. The CDR3 DNA is TGCGCCAGCAGCTTGCTCACTAACACTGAAGCTTTCTTT.

This chain uses TRBV5-1 with TRBJ2-1; D is unclear. V was shortened by 4 bases and J by 1 base, with 15 bases between the two germline ends. The CDR3 loop spans 16 amino acids. In germline, CDR1 is SGHRS, CDR2 YFSETQ. CDR3 sequence: CASSIRPERSYNEQFF. The CDR3 DNA is TGCGCCAGCAGCATCCGCCCGGAGCGATCCTACAATGAGCAGTTCTTC.

The chain links TRBV4-1 to TRBJ2-7, with D hard to call. CDR1 MGHRA and CDR2 YSYEKL come from the germline V gene. V dropped 0 bases and J dropped 7 bases, with 16 bases sitting between them. The CDR3 extends over 15 amino acids. CDR3 region: CASSQEIGVVLEQYF. CDR3 DNA sequence: TGCGCCAGCAGCCAAGAGATTGGGGTGGTCTTAGAGCAGTACTTC.

The chain carries TRBV19 and TRBJ2-7, with 9 bases aligning to TRBD1. The junction had 1 base not matched to a gene; V was cut back by 4 bases and J by 6 bases. The CDR3 spans 12 residues. Germline CDR1 reads LNHDA; CDR2 reads SQIVND (reference sequence). The CDR3 nucleotides read TGTGCCAGTAGTAAGACAGGGGGCGAGCAGTACTTC. It yields the protein CASSKTGGEQYF.

The chain couples TRBV28 to TRBJ2-7; D is ambiguous. V was shortened by 5 bases and J by 6 bases, with 14 bases between the two germline ends. Germline V gene lookup returns CDR1 MDHEN and CDR2 SYDVKM. The CDR3 has 13 residues. CDR3 region: CASSIPRLLEQYF. The CDR3 DNA is TGTGCCAGCAGTATACCTCGCCTCCTCGAGCAGTACTTC. Combining the CDR3 with reference TRBV28 and TRBJ2-7 gives the whole variable domain DVKVTQSSRYLVKRTGEKVFLECVQDMDHENMFWYRQDPGLGLRLIYFSYDVKMKEKGDIPEGYSVSREKKERFSLILESASTNQTSMYLCASSIPRLLEQYFGPGTRLTVT.

The V call is TRBV3-1 (or the pseudogene TRBV3-2), the J call TRBJ2-5; D unresolved. Trimming cost V 1 base and J 5 bases, with 14 bases left between them. The CDR3 totals 15 residues. The germline gives CDR1 LGHDT, CDR2 YNNKEL (reference sequence). CDR3 residues: CASSQGLAASETQYF. The CDR3 nucleotides read TGTGCCAGCAGCCAAGGTTTGGCGGCCTCGGAGACCCAGTACTTC.

This clone was recorded once. The rearrangement links TRBV13 to TRBJ2-3; D gene uncertain. Germline CDR1 and CDR2: PRHDT and FYEKMQ (reference sequence). There are 13 residues in the CDR3. The V end lost 4 bases, the J end lost 1 base, and 6 bases lay between the germline ends. The CDR3 coding sequence is TGTGCCAGCAGCTCGATCGGCACAGATACGCAGTATTTT. Residues: CASSSIGTDTQYF.